This T cell receptor beta chain was sequenced in a study of STAT5B mutations in CD4+ large granular lymphocyte leukemia. Study results and caveats: Without putative leukemic clones, patient CD4-sorted repertoires remained more clonal than healthy CD4+ repertoires.

About this clone: Antigen specificity is unknown.

Control samples were healthy donors' buffy coats. The assay was run at survey level. Clones were sequenced by immunoSEQ multiplex PCR, and TCRdb holds only the in-frame ones, with some missing. Here the sample spans about 30,000 clones, 65% to 80% being singletons. Sequences were obtained from CD4+ T cells from blood buffy coats. This clonotype was obtained from a human donor in good health.

This CDR3 reads CASSYRDRGYEQYF. Written as DNA, the CDR3 is TGTGCCAGCAGTTACCGGGACAGGGGCTACGAGCAGTACTTC. This chain links TRBV6-6 with TRBJ2-7, with 10 positions matching TRBD1. V lost 2 bases, J lost 3 bases, and 1 base stayed unmatched. The CDR3 covers 14 residues. CDR1 and CDR2 from the germline V gene are MNHNY and SVGAGI (reference sequence).